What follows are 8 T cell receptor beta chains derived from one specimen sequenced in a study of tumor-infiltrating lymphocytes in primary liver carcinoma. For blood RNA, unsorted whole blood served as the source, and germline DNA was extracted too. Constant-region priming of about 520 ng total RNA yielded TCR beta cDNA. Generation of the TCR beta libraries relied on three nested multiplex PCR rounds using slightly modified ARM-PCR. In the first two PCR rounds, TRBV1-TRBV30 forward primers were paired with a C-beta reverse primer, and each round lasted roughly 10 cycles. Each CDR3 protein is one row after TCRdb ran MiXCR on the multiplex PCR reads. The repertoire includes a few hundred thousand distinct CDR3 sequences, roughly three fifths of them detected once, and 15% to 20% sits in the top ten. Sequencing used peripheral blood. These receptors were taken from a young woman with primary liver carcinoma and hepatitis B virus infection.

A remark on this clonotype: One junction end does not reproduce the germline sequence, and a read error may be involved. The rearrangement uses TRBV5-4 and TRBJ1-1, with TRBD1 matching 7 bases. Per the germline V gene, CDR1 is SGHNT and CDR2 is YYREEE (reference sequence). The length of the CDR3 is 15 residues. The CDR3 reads CDSGRTGTAYTEAFF. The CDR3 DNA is TGTGACAGCGGTCGAACCGGGACAGCCTACACTGAAGCTTTCTTT.

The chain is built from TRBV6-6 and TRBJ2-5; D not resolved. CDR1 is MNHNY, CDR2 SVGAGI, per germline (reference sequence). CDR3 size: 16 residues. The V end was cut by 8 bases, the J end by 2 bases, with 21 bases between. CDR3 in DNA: TGTGCCAGCTGCAGAACAGCTAACCGACCTCAAGAGACCCAGTACTTC. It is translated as CASCRTANRPQETQYF.

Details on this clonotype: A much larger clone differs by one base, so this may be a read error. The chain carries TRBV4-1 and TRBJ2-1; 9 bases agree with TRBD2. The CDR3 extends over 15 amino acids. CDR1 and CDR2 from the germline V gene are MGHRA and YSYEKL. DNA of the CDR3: TGCGCCAGCAGCCGAGGATTAGCGGGAGTCAATGAGCGGTTCTTC. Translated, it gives CASSRGLAGVNERFF.

Written as DNA, the CDR3 is TGTGCCAGCAGCTCGAATAGCGGGAAGTACAATGAGCAGTTCTTC. Amino acid sequence: CASSSNSGKYNEQFF. The chain is built from TRBV5-5 and TRBJ2-1, with 8 positions matching TRBD2. Germline trimming cut 3 bases from V and 4 bases from J; bases unmatched to any gene: 6. The CDR3 has 15 amino acids. CDR1 and CDR2 from the germline V gene are SGHKS and YYEKEE (reference sequence).

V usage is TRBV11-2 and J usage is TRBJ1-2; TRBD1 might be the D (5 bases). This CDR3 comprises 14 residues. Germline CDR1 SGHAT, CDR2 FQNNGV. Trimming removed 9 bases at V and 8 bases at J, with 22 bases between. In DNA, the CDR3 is TGTGCCAGTAGCCCCCATCAGGGAAACGGCGGCTACACCTTC. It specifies CASSPHQGNGGYTF.

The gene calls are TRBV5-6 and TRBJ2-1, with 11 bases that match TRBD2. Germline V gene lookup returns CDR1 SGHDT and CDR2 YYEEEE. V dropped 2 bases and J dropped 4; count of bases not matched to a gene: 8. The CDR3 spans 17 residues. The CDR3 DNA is TGTGCCAGCAGCTTCGTAGTACTAGCGGGAGTGTACAATGAGCAGTTCTTC. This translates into CASSFVVLAGVYNEQFF.

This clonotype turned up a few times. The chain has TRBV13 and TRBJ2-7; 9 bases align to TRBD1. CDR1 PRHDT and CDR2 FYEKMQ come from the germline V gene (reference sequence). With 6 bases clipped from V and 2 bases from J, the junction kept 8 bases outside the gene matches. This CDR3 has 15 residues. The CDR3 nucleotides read TGTGCCAGCAGTTCCACAGGGGGCGCCCCCTACGAGCAGTACTTC. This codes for CASSSTGGAPYEQYF.

CDR3 coding DNA: TGCGCCAGCAGCACCAGGGGGCGAGCCGATACGCAGTATTTT. Its translation: CASSTRGRADTQYF. The chain couples TRBV5-1 to TRBJ2-3; the match to TRBD1 covers 8 bases. The germline V gene has CDR1 SGHRS and CDR2 YFSETQ. Trimming cost V 4 bases and J 6 bases; bases outside gene matches: 7. The CDR3 spans 14 residues. The whole variable domain, filled in from reference TRBV5-1 and TRBJ2-3, reads KAGVTQTPRYLIKTRGQQVTLSCSPISGHRSVSWYQQTPGQGLQFLFEYFSETQRNKGNFPGRFSGRQFSNSRSEMNVSTLELGDSALYLCASSTRGRADTQYFGPGTRLTVL.